Shown below are 29 T cell receptor beta chains from a single sample sequenced in a study of cytomegalovirus exposure and HLA in healthy donors. In the PCR, 60 Vbeta and 13 Jbeta primers were used. Sequencing used immunoSEQ multiplex PCR; TCRdb keeps in-frame clones, though not all of them. The profile covers roughly 89,000 clones, with approximately 80% appearing a single time and about 2% taken by the ten largest. Source material: PBMCs. The receptors derive from a woman in her thirties in good health and CMV-seronegative.

Comment on this clone: Compared with germline, one end of the junction differs, possibly owing to a read error. The chain combines TRBV4-2 with TRBJ1-1, with TRBD1 identical over 8 bases. Germline V lookup: CDR1 LGHNA, CDR2 YNFKEQ. This CDR3 region has 13 residues. CDR3: CASSEDRGTEAFF. The CDR3 nucleotides are TGTGCCAGCAGCGAAGACAGGGGTACTGAAGCTTTCTTT.

Details on this clone: One end of the junction is discordant with germline, which a read error may explain. V and J are TRBV5-1 and TRBJ1-2; 10 bases align to TRBD1. CDR1 is SGHRS and CDR2 is YFSETQ in the germline V gene. The CDR3 totals 16 residues. Written as DNA, the CDR3 is TGCGCCAGCTACCACGGGGGGACAGGGGTCAACTACGGCTACACCTTC. The encoded protein is CASYHGGTGVNYGYTF.

In its sample, this clone was seen a few times. V and J are TRBV11-2 and TRBJ2-7; tentative D call: TRBD1 (6 bases). V gave up 3 bases and J gave up 6 bases, with 12 bases separating them. Germline V gives CDR1 SGHAT, CDR2 FQNNGV. The CDR3 is made up of 13 amino acids. The CDR3 region has the DNA TGTGCCAGCAGCTTTTTCGAAGGGGGCGAGCAGTACTTC. Translating gives CASSFFEGGEQYF.

The rearrangement joins TRBV2 to TRBJ2-1; possibly TRBD2 for D (6 bases). CDR1 and CDR2 (germline): SNHLY, FYNNEI. This CDR3 comprises 12 residues. V was cut by 5 bases and J by 8 bases, with 10 bases left in between. The CDR3 reads CASSQEGDEQFF. The CDR3 DNA is TGTGCCAGCAGTCAGGAGGGCGATGAGCAGTTCTTC.

The V gene is TRBV9, the J gene TRBJ2-5; 13 nucleotides match TRBD2. This CDR3 has 16 amino acids. The V and J ends lost 4 bases and 4 bases, in that order; junction bases with no gene match: 7. The germline gives CDR1 SGDLS, CDR2 YYNGEE. This CDR3 reads CASSSRTSGSRETQYF. In DNA, the CDR3 is TGTGCCAGCAGCTCACGGACTAGCGGGAGTCGAGAGACCCAGTACTTC.

The chain joins TRBV2 to TRBJ2-7; 10 bases map to TRBD1. V dropped 5 bases and J dropped 1; count of bases not matched to a gene: 2. This CDR3 comprises 14 residues. The germline gives CDR1 SNHLY, CDR2 FYNNEI. CDR3 protein: CASSLDRGSYEQYF. DNA for the CDR3: TGTGCCAGCAGTTTGGACAGGGGGTCCTACGAGCAGTACTTC.

This clone has only a few counts. The chain employs TRBV6-1 and TRBJ2-3; 9 positions match TRBD1. The V gene's germline CDR1 is MNHNS and CDR2 SASEGT. Trimming cost V 2 bases and J 5 bases; bases outside gene matches: 2. This CDR3 comprises 14 residues. The CDR3 spells CASSERDRVDTQYF. DNA for the CDR3: TGTGCCAGCAGTGAAAGGGACAGGGTAGATACGCAGTATTTT.

This clone was counted a single time. The chain has TRBV29-1 and TRBJ2-4; TRBD1 matches at 9 bases. This CDR3 spans 14 amino acids. J was trimmed by 3 bases and V by 4 bases; bases with no gene match: 4. CDR1 is SQVTM, CDR2 ANQGSEA, per germline. In DNA form, the CDR3 reads TGCAGCGTTGGCGACAGGGGGGTCAAAAACATTCAGTACTTC. Residues: CSVGDRGVKNIQYF.

The chain recombines TRBV28 with TRBJ2-7; D unclear. Per the germline V gene, CDR1 is MDHEN and CDR2 is SYDVKM. V lost 4 bases, J lost 7 bases, and 8 bases lay in between. This CDR3 has 11 amino acids. The CDR3 is CASSSVREQYF. Written as DNA, the CDR3 is TGTGCCAGCAGTTCTGTGCGGGAGCAGTACTTC.

The rearrangement links TRBV28 to TRBJ2-1; TRBD1 matches at 9 bases. Trimming at V came to 3 bases and at J to 6 bases, leaving 9 bases not matched to a gene. From germline, CDR1 is MDHEN and CDR2 SYDVKM. This CDR3 is built from 16 residues. The CDR3 coding sequence is TGTGCCAGCAGTTTTGGTTACAGGGGGCTTAGCAATGAGCAGTTCTTC. Translated: CASSFGYRGLSNEQFF.

The chain has TRBV5-4 and TRBJ1-2; D is possibly TRBD1 (5 bases). Between the trimmed V and J ends, which lost 0 bases and 0 bases, there was a span of 9 bases. Germline CDR1 reads SGHNT; CDR2 reads YYREEE (reference sequence). The CDR3 has 15 residues. This CDR3 reads CASSLDAGANYGYTF. The CDR3 coding sequence is TGTGCCAGCAGCTTGGATGCGGGGGCTAACTATGGCTACACCTTC.

This sequence joins TRBV28 and TRBJ2-7; D ambiguous. Trimming left V 7 bases short and J 6 bases short, with 19 bases between. Germline V gene lookup returns CDR1 MDHEN and CDR2 SYDVKM. This CDR3 is 14 amino acids long. CDR3 loop: CASTTPTLVAEQYF. CDR3 nucleotide sequence: TGTGCCAGCACCACTCCGACTCTGGTGGCCGAGCAGTACTTC.

This clone was seen a few times. This rearrangement joins TRBV2 to TRBJ2-7; 10 nucleotides line up with TRBD2. This CDR3 has 15 residues. V gave up 3 bases and J gave up 6 bases; unmatched junction bases: 8. CDR1 and CDR2 (germline): SNHLY, FYNNEI. The CDR3 region has the DNA TGTGCCAGCAGTGATACTAGCGGGACCATACTCGAGCAGTACTTC. This gives the protein CASSDTSGTILEQYF.

This chain links TRBV11-3 with TRBJ2-3; D is ambiguous. The CDR3 has 13 residues. Germline V lookup: CDR1 SGHNT, CDR2 YENEEA. V lost 5 bases to trimming and J lost 4 bases, with 10 bases between them. The CDR3: CASSPPTADTQYF. CDR3 DNA: TGTGCCAGCAGCCCCCCAACTGCAGATACGCAGTATTTT.

V gene TRBV30 combines with J gene TRBJ1-2, with 7 positions matching TRBD1. With 2 bases clipped from V and 2 bases from J, the junction kept 8 bases outside the gene matches. The CDR3 has 15 amino acids. Germline V CDR1 and CDR2: GTSNPN, SVGIG (reference sequence). CDR3 protein: CAWSSSDRPNYGYTF. Written as DNA, the CDR3 is TGTGCCTGGAGTTCCTCGGACAGGCCAAACTATGGCTACACCTTC. The full variable domain, completed using reference TRBV30 and TRBJ1-2, is SQTIHQWPATLVQPVGSPLSLECTVEGTSNPNLYWYRQAAGRGLQLLFYSVGIGQISSEVPQNLSASRPQDRQFILSSKKLLLSDSGFYLCAWSSSDRPNYGYTFGSGTRLTVV.

The rearrangement uses TRBV6-5 and TRBJ2-7, with 8 bases that match TRBD2. Germline loops: CDR1 MNHEY, CDR2 SVGAGI. The trim removed 6 bases at V and 5 bases at J, leaving 9 bases unmatched. This CDR3 region has 14 residues. CDR3: CASRASGSFNEQYF. CDR3 sequence (DNA): TGTGCCAGCAGAGCCAGCGGGAGTTTCAACGAGCAGTACTTC.

The chain is built from TRBV11-1 and TRBJ2-2; 11 bases fit TRBD1. CDR3 size: 15 residues. The V segment lost 3 bases and the J segment 7 bases; nucleotides outside the gene matches: 4. Germline CDR1 and CDR2: SGHAT and FQDESV (reference sequence). The CDR3 bases are TGTGCCAGCAGCTTGAGGACAGGGGGCAACGGGGAGCTGTTTTTT. It codes for CASSLRTGGNGELFF.

J is TRBJ2-3 and V is TRBV7-9, with D possibly matching TRBD2 (5 bases). The V and J ends lost 2 bases and 5 bases respectively, with 23 bases between them. Germline V lookup: CDR1 SEHNR, CDR2 FQNEAQ (reference sequence). This CDR3 spans 18 amino acids. The CDR3 here is CASSLRVATPADGDTQYF. CDR3 bases: TGTGCCAGCAGCTTAAGGGTAGCGACGCCCGCTGATGGAGATACGCAGTATTTT.

V usage is TRBV5-1 and J usage is TRBJ1-2; 7 bases line up with TRBD1. The CDR3 contains 16 residues. Trimming at V came to 4 bases and at J to 10 bases, leaving 19 bases not matched to a gene. Germline values: CDR1 SGHRS, CDR2 YFSETQ. The CDR3 here is CASSQGPEPGQSYYTF. Here the CDR3 DNA reads TGCGCCAGCAGCCAAGGGCCAGAGCCGGGACAGTCCTACTACACCTTC.

The chain uses TRBV30 and TRBJ1-4; D is ambiguous. The CDR3 contains 12 residues. Trimming shortened V by 7 bases and J by 10 bases, and 16 bases separated the two germline ends. Germline V gene lookup returns CDR1 GTSNPN and CDR2 SVGIG (reference sequence). CDR3 protein: CASHQALGKLFF. Here the CDR3 DNA reads TGTGCCTCCCATCAGGCCCTTGGAAAACTGTTTTTT.

This clone has a handful of counts. The rearrangement joins TRBV5-4 to TRBJ2-1; no reliable D call. This CDR3 is 15 amino acids long. V was pared by 4 bases and J by 0 bases, with 11 bases between. Germline CDR1 is SGHNT and CDR2 is YYREEE (reference sequence). The CDR3 spells CASSPGTSSYNEQFF. The DNA of the CDR3 is TGTGCCAGCAGCCCGGGTACCAGCTCCTACAATGAGCAGTTCTTC.

The chain has TRBV28 and TRBJ2-2; D is perhaps TRBD1 (5 bases). The V gene lost 7 bases and the J gene lost 3 bases, with 9 bases spanning the gap. CDR1 is MDHEN, CDR2 SYDVKM, per germline. The CDR3 totals 13 residues. The CDR3 DNA follows: TGTGCCAGCAACCAGGGTTACACCGGGGAGCTGTTTTTT. This gives the protein CASNQGYTGELFF.

This clone appeared a few times. The V and J genes are TRBV11-2 and TRBJ2-1; the match to TRBD1 covers 7 bases. From germline, CDR1 is SGHAT and CDR2 FQNNGV. Trimming cost V 5 bases and J 5 bases; bases outside gene matches: 6. CDR3 length: 14 amino acids. The CDR3 loop reads CASSHNRGDNEQFF. CDR3 nucleotide sequence: TGTGCCAGCAGCCACAACAGGGGAGACAATGAGCAGTTCTTC.

The V and J genes are TRBV10-3 and TRBJ1-5, with TRBD1 identical over 8 bases. This CDR3 has 15 residues. The V segment lost 0 bases and the J segment 7 bases; nucleotides outside the gene matches: 5. The germline V gene encodes CDR1 ENHRY and CDR2 SYGVKD. CDR3 DNA: TGTGCCATCAGTGAGTCGGCAGGGGGCAGCCAGCCCCAGCATTTT. Protein sequence: CAISESAGGSQPQHF.

This clone was found once. V is TRBV27 and J is TRBJ2-7, with D tentatively TRBD1 (5 bases). Germline values: CDR1 MNHEY, CDR2 SMNVEV (reference sequence). Trimming cost V 2 bases and J 3 bases, with 11 bases left between them. This CDR3 spans 14 amino acids. The CDR3 DNA sequence: TGTGCCAGCAGTTTAAGGGGCAGATTCTACGAGCAGTACTTC. Protein: CASSLRGRFYEQYF.

The V gene is TRBV10-1, the J gene TRBJ1-1; possible D gene TRBD1, 6 bases. Trimming took 10 bases from V and 5 from J, leaving 17 bases between them. Per the germline V gene, CDR1 is WNHNN and CDR2 is SYGVQD (reference sequence). The CDR3 contains 13 residues. The CDR3, as DNA: TGCGCCACCGCACCTAACAGGGATACTGAAGCTTTCTTT. Protein sequence: CATAPNRDTEAFF.

J is TRBJ1-5 and V is TRBV6-6; D is perhaps TRBD1 (5 bases). Germline CDR1 and CDR2: MNHNY and SVGAGI (reference sequence). The CDR3 sequence is 14 residues long. Trimming pared 5 bases from V and 7 bases from J, leaving 15 bases between. This CDR3 reads CASSTGTGGQPQHF. DNA of the CDR3: TGTGCCAGCAGTACCGGGACCGGGGGACAGCCCCAGCATTTT.

V is TRBV6-5 and J is TRBJ1-6; D is perhaps TRBD1 (5 bases). This CDR3 has 13 amino acids. Germline V gene data show CDR1 as MNHEY and CDR2 as SVGAGI. Trimming removed 10 bases from V and 4 bases from J, with 11 bases in between. For the CDR3, the DNA is TGTGCCAACTACACAGGATATAATTCACCCCTCCACTTT. Encoded protein: CANYTGYNSPLHF.

The rearrangement joins TRBV2 to TRBJ2-3; 8 nucleotides agree with TRBD1. CDR3 length: 14 residues. V was clipped by 4 bases and J by 4 bases; unmatched bases: 4. The germline V gene has CDR1 SNHLY and CDR2 FYNNEI. CDR3 DNA sequence: TGTGCCAGCAGTGGCACAGGGGGTCCAGATACGCAGTATTTT. Translating gives CASSGTGGPDTQYF.